The TCR beta chain under discussion was sequenced for a study of blood T cell repertoires in COVID-19. Overall study: Acute and convalescent COVID-19 specimens originated in the United States, Italy and Spain. From T cells, B-cell-depleted T cells, or PBMCs came the material, which was cDNA or gDNA.

Sequenced by immunoSEQ multiplex PCR; TCRdb stores in-frame clones only, minus some. The sample has about 190,000 clones, 90% seen once. This clone came up a few times. This CDR3 has 10 residues. The J gene is TRBJ2-1, the V gene TRBV21-1; the D segment call TRBD2 is taken from the table without a DNA check. TRBV21-1 is recorded as a pseudogene. This clonotype was sampled from a man in his forties or fifties with acute or convalescent COVID-19. The sequenced material came from peripheral blood. CDR3 nucleotides: TGTGCCTCCCAAAGTGAGGAGCAGTTCTTC. Its translation: CASQSEEQFF.